The TCR beta chain described here comes from a study of cytomegalovirus exposure and HLA in healthy donors. The study's findings and limits: Highly shared sequence variants in one cluster were likely a sequencing artifact. The Asian-associated ancestry cluster reportedly had fewer N-insertions than the roughly 720-donor mean in a later analysis. TCR beta sequences reportedly predicted most subjects' HLA-A and HLA-B alleles accurately.

In the PCR, 60 Vbeta and 13 Jbeta primers were used. TCRdb's table, derived via immunoSEQ multiplex PCR, lists solely in-frame clones and lacks some. This sample's clone table lists tens of thousands of clones. V was cut by 1 base and J by 5 bases, with 15 bases left in between. The CDR3 runs 15 residues. Germline V gene sequence: CDR1 SGHRS, CDR2 YFSETQ. As for this clone: Its antigen is undetermined.

The receptor was derived from a man aged 45-60 years in good health and CMV-seronegative. The sequencing sample was made of PBMCs. The chain recombines TRBV5-1 with TRBJ1-1; D is unresolved. CDR3 region: CASSLQQVGGTEAFF. In DNA, the CDR3 is TGCGCCAGCAGCTTGCAGCAGGTCGGTGGAACTGAAGCTTTCTTT.